This TCR beta chain was captured by sequencing in a study of T cell responses to AZD1222 COVID-19 vaccine. Study findings and constraints: Only after the peak T cell response were repertoires sampled. Of the AZD1222 recipients, only five or six were seropositive at baseline. Spike-specific TCR breadth and depth went up after people got two AZD1222 doses. Donors were mostly white British, more females; clonal diversity possibly underestimated.

Germline CDR1 and CDR2: SGDLS and YYNGEE. This CDR3 has 15 amino acids. The junction had 5 bases not matched to a gene; V was cut back by 1 base and J by 4 bases. Method: immunoSEQ multiplex PCR; TCRdb's copy keeps in-frame clones and lacks some. The sample yields about 190,000 clones, approximately 91% seen once. Of note for this clone: Antigen unknown.

This specimen was peripheral blood, taken on day 0 of AZD1222 vaccination. The chain joins TRBV9 to TRBJ1-2, with 9 bases aligning to TRBD1. The TCR originated in an adult in good health. The CDR3 sequence: CASSVSTGGGYGYTF. CDR3 nucleotide sequence: TGTGCCAGCAGCGTATCAACAGGGGGCGGCTATGGCTACACCTTC.